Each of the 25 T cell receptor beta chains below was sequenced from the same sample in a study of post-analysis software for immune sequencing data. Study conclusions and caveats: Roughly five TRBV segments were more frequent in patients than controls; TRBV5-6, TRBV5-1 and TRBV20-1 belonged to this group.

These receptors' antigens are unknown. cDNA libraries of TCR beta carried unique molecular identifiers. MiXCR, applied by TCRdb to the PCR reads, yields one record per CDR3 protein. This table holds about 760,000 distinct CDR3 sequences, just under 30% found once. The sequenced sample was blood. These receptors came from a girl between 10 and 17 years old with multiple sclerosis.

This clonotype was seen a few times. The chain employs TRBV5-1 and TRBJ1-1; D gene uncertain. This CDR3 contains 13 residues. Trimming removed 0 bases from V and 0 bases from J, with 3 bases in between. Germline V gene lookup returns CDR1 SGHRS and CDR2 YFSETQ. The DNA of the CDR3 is TGCGCCAGCAGCTTGGTGCTGAACACTGAAGCTTTCTTT. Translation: CASSLVLNTEAFF.

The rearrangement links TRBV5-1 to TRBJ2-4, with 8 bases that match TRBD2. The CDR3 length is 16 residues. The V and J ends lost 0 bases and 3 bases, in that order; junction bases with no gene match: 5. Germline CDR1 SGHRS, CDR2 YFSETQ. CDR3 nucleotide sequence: TGCGCCAGCAGCTTGGGTTCCGCGGGAGGCAAAAACATTCAGTACTTC. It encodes CASSLGSAGGKNIQYF.

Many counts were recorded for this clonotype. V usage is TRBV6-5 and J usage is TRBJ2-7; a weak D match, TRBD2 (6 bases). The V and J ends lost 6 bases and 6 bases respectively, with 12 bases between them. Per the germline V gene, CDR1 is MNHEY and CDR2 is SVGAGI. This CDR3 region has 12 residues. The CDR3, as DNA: TGTGCCAGCAGCCCACGGGGGACCGAGCAGTACTTC. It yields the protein CASSPRGTEQYF.

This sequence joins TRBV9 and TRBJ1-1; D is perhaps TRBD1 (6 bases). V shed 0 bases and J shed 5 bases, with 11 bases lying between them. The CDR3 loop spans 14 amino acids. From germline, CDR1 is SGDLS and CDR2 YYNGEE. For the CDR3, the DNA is TGTGCCAGCAGCGTAGCTTGGCAGGGGACTGAAGCTTTCTTT. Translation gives CASSVAWQGTEAFF.

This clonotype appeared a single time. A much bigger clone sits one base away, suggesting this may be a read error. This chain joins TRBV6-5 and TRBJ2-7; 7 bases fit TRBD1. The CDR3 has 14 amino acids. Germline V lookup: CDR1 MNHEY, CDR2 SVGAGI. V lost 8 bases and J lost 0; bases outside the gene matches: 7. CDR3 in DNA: TGTGCCAGCGAAAATCGGGACAGCTCCTACGAGCAGTACTTC. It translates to CASENRDSSYEQYF.

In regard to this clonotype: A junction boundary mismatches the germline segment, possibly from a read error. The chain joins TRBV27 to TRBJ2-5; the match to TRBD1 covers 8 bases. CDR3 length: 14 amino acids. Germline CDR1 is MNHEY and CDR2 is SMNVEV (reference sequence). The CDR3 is CASSRTGFQGTQYF. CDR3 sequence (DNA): TGTGCCAGCAGCCGGACAGGGTTCCAAGGGACCCAGTATTTC.

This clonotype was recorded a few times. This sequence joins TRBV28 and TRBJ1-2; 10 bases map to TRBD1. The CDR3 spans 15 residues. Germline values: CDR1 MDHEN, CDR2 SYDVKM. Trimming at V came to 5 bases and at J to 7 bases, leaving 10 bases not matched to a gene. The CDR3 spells CASSPYPDRGLGYTF. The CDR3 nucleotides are TGTGCCAGCAGTCCCTACCCCGACAGGGGGCTTGGCTACACCTTC.

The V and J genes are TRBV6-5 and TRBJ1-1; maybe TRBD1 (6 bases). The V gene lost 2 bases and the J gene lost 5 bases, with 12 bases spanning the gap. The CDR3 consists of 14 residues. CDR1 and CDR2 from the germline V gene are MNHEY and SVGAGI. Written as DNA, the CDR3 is TGTGCCAGCAGTTACGTGGACAGAACAACTGAAGCTTTCTTT. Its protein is CASSYVDRTTEAFF.

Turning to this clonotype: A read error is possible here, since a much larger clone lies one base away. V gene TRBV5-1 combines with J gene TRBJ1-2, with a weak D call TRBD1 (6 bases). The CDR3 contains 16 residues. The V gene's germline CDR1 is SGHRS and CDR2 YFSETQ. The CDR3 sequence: CASRSLRQDVGYGCTF. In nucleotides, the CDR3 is TGCGCCAGCAGATCGTTGCGACAGGACGTGGGCTATGGCTGCACCTTC.

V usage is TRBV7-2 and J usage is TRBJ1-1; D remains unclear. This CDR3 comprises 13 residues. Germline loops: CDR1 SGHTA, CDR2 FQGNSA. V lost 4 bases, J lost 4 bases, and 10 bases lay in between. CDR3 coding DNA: TGTGCCAGCAGCTCCCGGACGGGCACTGAAGCTTTCTTT. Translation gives CASSSRTGTEAFF. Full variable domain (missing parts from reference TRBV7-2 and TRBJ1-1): GAGVSQSPSNKVTEKGKDVELRCDPISGHTALYWYRQSLGQGLEFLIYFQGNSAPDKSGLPSDRFSAERTGGSVSTLTIQRTQQEDSAVYLCASSSRTGTEAFFGQGTRLTVV.

DNA for the CDR3: TGCAGTGCCCTGAGACTAGCGGGAACAGATACGCAGTATTTT. Protein product: CSALRLAGTDTQYF. The chain employs TRBV20-1 and TRBJ2-3; 11 bases map to TRBD2. CDR3 size: 14 residues. CDR1 and CDR2 from the germline V gene are DFQATT and SNEGSKA (reference sequence). The trim removed 6 bases at V and 3 bases at J, leaving 5 bases unmatched.

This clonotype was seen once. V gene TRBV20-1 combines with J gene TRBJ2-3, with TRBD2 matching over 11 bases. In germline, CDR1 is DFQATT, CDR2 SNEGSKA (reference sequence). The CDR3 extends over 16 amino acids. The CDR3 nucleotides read TGCAGCCTGGGGCTACCGGGACTAGCGGACACAGATACGCAGTATTTT. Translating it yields CSLGLPGLADTDTQYF.

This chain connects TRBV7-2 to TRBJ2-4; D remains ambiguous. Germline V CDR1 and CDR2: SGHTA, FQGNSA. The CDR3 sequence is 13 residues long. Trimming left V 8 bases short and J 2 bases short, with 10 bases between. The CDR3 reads CASGTVTKNIQYF. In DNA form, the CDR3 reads TGTGCCAGCGGCACGGTCACCAAAAACATTCAGTACTTC. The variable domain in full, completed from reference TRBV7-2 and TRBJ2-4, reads GAGVSQSPSNKVTEKGKDVELRCDPISGHTALYWYRQSLGQGLEFLIYFQGNSAPDKSGLPSDRFSAERTGGSVSTLTIQRTQQEDSAVYLCASGTVTKNIQYFGAGTRLSVL.

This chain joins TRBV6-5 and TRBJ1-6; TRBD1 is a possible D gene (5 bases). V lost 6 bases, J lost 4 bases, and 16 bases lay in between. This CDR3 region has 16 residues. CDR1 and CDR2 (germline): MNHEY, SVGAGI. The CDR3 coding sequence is TGTGCCAGCAGCGCGCGGCCGGGACCGTATAATTCACCCCTCCACTTT. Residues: CASSARPGPYNSPLHF.

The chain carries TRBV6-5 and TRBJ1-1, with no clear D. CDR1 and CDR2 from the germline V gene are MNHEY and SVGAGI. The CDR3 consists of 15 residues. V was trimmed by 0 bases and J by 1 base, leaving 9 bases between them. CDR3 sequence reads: CASSYSTKGNTEAFF. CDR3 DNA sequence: TGTGCCAGCAGTTACTCGACTAAGGGGAACACTGAAGCTTTCTTT.

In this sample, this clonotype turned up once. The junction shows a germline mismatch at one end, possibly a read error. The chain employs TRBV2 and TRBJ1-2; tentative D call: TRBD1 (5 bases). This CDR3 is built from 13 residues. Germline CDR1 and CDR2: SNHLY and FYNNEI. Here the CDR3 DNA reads TGTGCCCTCAGAGTGGGGGGGAACTGTGGCTACACCTTC. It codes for CALRVGGNCGYTF.

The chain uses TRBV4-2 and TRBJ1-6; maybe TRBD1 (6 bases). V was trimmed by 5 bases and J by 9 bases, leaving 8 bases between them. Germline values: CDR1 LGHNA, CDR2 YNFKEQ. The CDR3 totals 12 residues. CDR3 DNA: TGTGCCAGCAGCGTGGACAGTTCACCCCTCCACTTT. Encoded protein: CASSVDSSPLHF.

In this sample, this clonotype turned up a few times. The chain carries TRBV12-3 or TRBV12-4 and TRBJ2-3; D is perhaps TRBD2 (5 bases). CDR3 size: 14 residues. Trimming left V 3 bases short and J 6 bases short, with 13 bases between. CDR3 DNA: TGTGCCAGCAGTTTGGGTGAGGGATCGGATACGCAGTATTTT. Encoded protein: CASSLGEGSDTQYF.

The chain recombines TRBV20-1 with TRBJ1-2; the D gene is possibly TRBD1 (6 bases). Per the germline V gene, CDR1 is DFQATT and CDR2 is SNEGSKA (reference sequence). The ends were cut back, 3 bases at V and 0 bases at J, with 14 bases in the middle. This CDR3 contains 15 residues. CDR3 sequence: CSARHDRISNYGYTF. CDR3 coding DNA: TGCAGTGCTAGGCACGACAGGATATCTAACTATGGCTACACCTTC.

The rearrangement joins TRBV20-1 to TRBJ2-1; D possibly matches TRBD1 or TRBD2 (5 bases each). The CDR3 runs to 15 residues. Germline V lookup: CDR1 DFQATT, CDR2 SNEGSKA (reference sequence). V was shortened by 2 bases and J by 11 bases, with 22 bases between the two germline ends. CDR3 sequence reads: CSARTGTTLILKQFF. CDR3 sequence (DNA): TGCAGTGCTAGAACCGGGACCACGCTCATCCTAAAGCAGTTCTTC.

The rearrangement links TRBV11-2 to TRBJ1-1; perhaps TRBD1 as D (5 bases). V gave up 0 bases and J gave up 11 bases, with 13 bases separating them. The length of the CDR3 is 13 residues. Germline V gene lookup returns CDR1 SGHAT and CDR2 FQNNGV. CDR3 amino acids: CASSLDRGRGAFF. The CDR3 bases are TGTGCCAGCAGCTTAGATAGGGGCCGGGGTGCTTTCTTT.

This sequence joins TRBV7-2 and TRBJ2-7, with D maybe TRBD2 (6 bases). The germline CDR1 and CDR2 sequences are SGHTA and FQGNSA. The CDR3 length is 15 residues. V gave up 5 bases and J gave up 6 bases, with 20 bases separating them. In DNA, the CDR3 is TGTGCCAGCAGCCTCCCGGGACTTCAGTCGGTCGAGCAGTACTTC. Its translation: CASSLPGLQSVEQYF. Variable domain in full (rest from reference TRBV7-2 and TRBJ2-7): GAGVSQSPSNKVTEKGKDVELRCDPISGHTALYWYRQSLGQGLEFLIYFQGNSAPDKSGLPSDRFSAERTGGSVSTLTIQRTQQEDSAVYLCASSLPGLQSVEQYFGPGTRLTVT.

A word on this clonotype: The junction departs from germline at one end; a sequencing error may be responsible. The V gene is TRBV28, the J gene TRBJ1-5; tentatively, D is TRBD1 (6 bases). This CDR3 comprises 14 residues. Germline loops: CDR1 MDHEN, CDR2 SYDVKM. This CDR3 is CASRRGGTNRPQHF. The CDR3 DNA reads TGTGCCAGCAGACGGGGGGGCACGAATCGGCCCCAGCATTTT.

The CDR3 nucleotides are TGTGCCAGCAGCTTAGGGACAGGGTATGACGAGCAGTACTTC. Translation: CASSLGTGYDEQYF. The chain links TRBV7-6 to TRBJ2-7; 8 nucleotides agree with TRBD1. CDR3 size: 14 residues. Germline V gene data show CDR1 as SGHVS and CDR2 as FNYEAQ. Trimming cost V 1 base and J 5 bases; bases outside gene matches: 4. Complete variable domain (other parts from reference TRBV7-6 and TRBJ2-7): GAGVSQSPRYKVTKRGQDVALRCDPISGHVSLYWYRQALGQGPEFLTYFNYEAQQDKSGLPNDRFSAERPEGSISTLTIQRTEQRDSAMYRCASSLGTGYDEQYFGPGTRLTVT.

In nucleotides, the CDR3 is TGCAGCGTTGATGCGGCGTGGGTTGTGGGCGGCTACACCTTC. It translates to CSVDAAWVVGGYTF. This chain joins TRBV29-1 and TRBJ1-2, with unresolved D. CDR1 SQVTM and CDR2 ANQGSEA come from the germline V gene. V was pared by 3 bases and J by 8 bases, with 19 bases between. The CDR3 is 14 residues long.